This T cell receptor beta chain comes out of a study of cytomegalovirus exposure and HLA in healthy donors (dated by TCRdb to 2017 to 2019). About the study as a whole: According to an earlier analysis of 550 to 700 of the donors, some 170 million T cells yielded 117 million unique TCR beta sequences and about 300 Gb of sequence data. The number of typed donors differed by locus: roughly 629-640 for A, B, C, DRB1 and DQB1; about 520 for DQA1; 606 for DPA1; and 400 to 480 for DPB1. In the later analysis, no new phenotypic data were used to find candidate immune exposures; instead, reliance was placed on TCR beta sequences and their occurrence across donors. About 300 gigabases of sequencing data and around 85 million unique TCR sequences made up an early release that covered nearly 650 HLA-typed donors. Alongside the repertoire data, information on donor age, sex, ethnicity and CMV serostatus was compiled. Along with the approximately 650-subject first cohort, a separate validation cohort of around 120 different subjects was used. The study aimed to test whether cataloging public T cell receptors could reveal signatures of past pathogen exposure. To predict cytomegalovirus infection status, the study combined high-throughput TCR immunosequencing, statistical association of individual TCRs with disease status, and machine learning. Among over 350 genotyped donors of the cohort, an average of approximately 230,000 unique TCR beta nucleotide sequences were sequenced per donor, around a sixth of them non-productive. To study patterns of TCR occurrence, a later analysis re-analyzed previously published TCR beta repertoires from several hundred donors and added high-resolution HLA genotyping. A later genetic analysis used genome-wide SNP genotypes for about 65% of the roughly 670 donors, treating that subset as a discovery cohort. An earlier analysis of 500 to 750 of the donors applied high-throughput TCR beta sequencing to assess whether each TCR beta V gene segment acted as functional or pseudogenic. HLA typing included class I and class II loci at four-digit resolution. Using immunosequencing, the study profiled T cell repertoires from around 670 subjects and related those repertoires to cytomegalovirus serostatus. Five DR-DQ haplotypes were treated as single units for association and clustering because of strong linkage in the cohort. Among the roughly 400 genotyped donors, around 81% belonged to the genetic ancestry cluster associated with self-reported Caucasian donors. Every discovery cohort repertoire had been produced on one sequencing platform.

In total, approximately 690 healthy bone marrow donors made up the cohort. All cohort members were sampled while nominally healthy, although unrecorded immune exposures were likely present. The donor was CMV seropositive and was included in the group of 250 to 300 seropositive cohort members. A peripheral blood sample was provided by each donor, and peripheral blood mononuclear cells were used for TCR beta sequencing. Genomic DNA extraction from the blood cell samples was performed with the Qiagen DNeasy Blood Extraction Kit. With regard to this clone: Its antigen has not been determined. The input lacks base qualities; no much larger clone sits a single base away.

What the research found in general, with its limitations: Specific HLA alleles were associated with roughly 16,000 TCR beta sequences at a false discovery rate of 0.05 in a later analysis. A few of the identified cytomegalovirus-associated TCR beta chains were confirmed in vitro to be specific for cytomegalovirus antigens. Because counts were too low, more than 15 rarely observed V segments, including chromosome 9 orphons, were left out of the earlier analysis of 587 of the donors. Several of the top co-occurrence clusters appeared to be linked to parvovirus B19, influenza, CMV and Epstein-Barr virus, according to a later analysis. When HLA alleles, especially DR and DQ, strongly co-occurred, TCR associations were difficult to assign to individual alleles. Most CMV-associated TCR beta chains appeared to be HLA-restricted in a later analysis, and the HLA associations seemed to be driven largely by CMV exposure. Linkage disequilibrium might explain the correlated functional status among segregating V segments, but an unknown experimental factor could not be excluded. In an earlier analysis of under 600 of the donors, most TCR beta V segments were observed in productive rearrangements about 87% or about 30% of the time, broadly matching IMGT annotations. According to a later genetic analysis, donors in an Asian-associated ancestry cluster had fewer N-insertions in productive TCRs than the roughly 660-donor mean. Most TCR sequences were seen in very few donors, while some public TCRs were found in many individuals. Roughly uniform sequencing depth across donors was assumed in presence/absence analyses, although this assumption may not hold. A later analysis found that TCR association rates varied across HLA loci, with DRB1 alleles showing the most associated TCRs and HLA-C alleles the fewest. A further reported finding was that TCR beta sequences accurately predicted the HLA-A and HLA-B alleles for most subjects in the first cohort. Because HLA typing was unavailable for some donors at each locus, only the typed subset was used in association tests. In a later analysis, HLA-associated TCR beta chains were found to be more clonally expanded and to have lower generation probabilities than equally common non-associated chains. The classifier was reported to diagnose cytomegalovirus status with high specificity and sensitivity in both the original cohort and the validation cohort. A later genetic analysis associated a missense DCLRE1C variant with V-gene and J-gene trimming of TCR beta chains, and an independent cohort replicated the association. In the study, approximately 150 TCR beta chains were listed as associated with cytomegalovirus. The only immune exposure information available for the cohort was CMV serostatus. A cluster of highly shared sequence variants was judged likely to be a technical artifact of the sequencing pipeline. Only TCR beta chains were sequenced in this cohort, and the absence of alpha or paired-chain data limited detectable features. Because the 87-base-pair reads could not distinguish some IMGT-functional V segments, including TRBV6-2 and TRBV6-3, those segments were excluded. It was suggested by the authors that the approach could potentially be generalized to other disease states and immunological phenotypes.

Library prep was done by the immunoSEQ multiplex PCR assay. For the multiplex PCR, a mixture combining 60 forward primers for TCR Vbeta segments and 13 reverse primers for TCR Jbeta segments was used. The CDR3 region of rearranged TCR beta genes was amplified from genomic DNA by a multiplex PCR assay. On the Illumina HiSeq System, the amplified TCR beta libraries were sequenced as 87-base-pair reads. Per the source publication's procedure: A later analysis counted about 80 million unique TCR beta chains across the 666 repertoires, and around 9.9 million of these chains were shared by at least two donors. Raw reads were error-corrected and collapsed into unique sequences with a nearest-neighbor algorithm that merged closely related sequences to remove PCR and sequencing errors. CDR3 sequences were aligned to IMGT reference sequences to assign V, D and J gene segments. For a sequence to be retained, a match of at least six nucleotides was required to both a V gene segment and a J gene segment. A rearrangement was called productive if the CDR3 had no stop codons and remained in frame with V and J, and every other rearrangement was called non-productive. Following IMGT convention, CDR3 was defined as the stretch from the second conserved V-encoded cysteine up to the conserved J-encoded phenylalanine. Sequences without an unambiguous match to a single V gene segment were excluded from the earlier analysis of 450 to 750 of the donors. In an earlier analysis of 587 of the donors, V segments were called functional above 56.7% productive rearrangements and were called segregating when the between-donor standard deviation exceeded 5%. A statistical classification framework was built to diagnose cytomegalovirus status from the catalog of TCR beta chain sequences. A later analysis assigned V and J genes by comparing TCR nucleotide sequences with IMGT/GENE-DB human TR gene sequences. The TCRdist pipeline was used in a later analysis to assign CDR3 sequences and most-parsimonious VDJ recombination scenarios. A later analysis defined each TCR beta chain by its CDR3 amino acid sequence plus V-gene family, and excluded reads lacking a unique V-gene family. A later analysis removed roughly 590 highly shared, low-generation-probability nucleotide sequences to deal with suspected cross-contamination and a sequencing artifact. For each public chain, a later analysis derived a clonal expansion index from normalized ranks of inferred template counts within each repertoire. In a later analysis, generation probabilities were computed with a VDJ recombination model fitted to out-of-frame rearrangements, and the resulting probabilities were checked against IGoR. In a later analysis, TCR-TCR, TCR-HLA and TCR-CMV co-occurrence was scored with hypergeometric tests, and a repertoire-size bias correction was applied to TCR pairs. False discovery rates were estimated in a later analysis by permuting HLA or CMV assignments 20 times. A later analysis grouped co-occurring TCRs with DBSCAN, adding TCRdist sequence similarity when clustering within HLA-allele-positive subsets. For co-occurrence clustering, repertoires with fewer than 30,000 or more than 120,000 public chains were excluded, along with 5 or 6 repertoires with anomalous nucleotide sharing. The clones in this table, taken by TCRdb from immuneACCESS, are in-frame only. Not every clone is retained; where verified, under half of the shortfall comes from an unresolved V gene, and the cause of the rest is unknown. That table furnishes V, J and clone size, whereas the DNA furnished D and trimming. In all, the sample holds roughly 140,000 clones, and just under 65% of those were seen once. About 7.1% of the sample rests with the top ten.

Spanning cysteine to phenylalanine, the CDR3 consists of 14 amino acids. Just CDR3 DNA is preserved here, 42 bases in frame from base 1. The junction shows trimming of 4 bases on V and 0 bases on J, plus 9 bases between the germline ends. CDR1 and CDR2 are drawn from the germline V gene: KGHSH, LQKENI. The sequencing input was PBMCs. This clonotype was sampled from a woman between 55 and 75 years old in good health and CMV-seropositive. Rearrangement joined TRBV18 to TRBJ1-2, and possibly TRBD1, on 5 matching bases. The CDR3 protein: CASSHDRANYGYTF. The DNA reads TGTGCCAGCTCACACGACAGAGCTAACTATGGCTACACCTTC.